These 24 T cell receptor beta chains originate from one sample sequenced in a study of cytotoxic CD8 clonotypes in ibrutinib-treated CLL. Profiling relied on immunoSEQ multiplex PCR, and the TCRdb table lists in-frame clones only, not all of them. Altogether around 41,000 clones are present, 55% to 75% being singletons, with the ten largest covering about 9.5%. Sequencing used PBMCs, obtained at disease progression, from a patient treated with ibrutinib. The receptors come from a human donor with chronic lymphocytic leukemia.

The rearrangement links TRBV9 to TRBJ1-2, with D perhaps matching TRBD1 (5 bases). Germline CDR1 and CDR2: SGDLS and YYNGEE. This CDR3 has 12 residues. V was shortened by 2 bases and J by 7 bases, with 9 bases between the two germline ends. The CDR3 DNA reads TGTGCCAGCAGCGTCCAGGGTGGTGGCTACACCTTC. Protein: CASSVQGGGYTF.

The J gene is TRBJ1-2, the V gene TRBV6-1; D is uncertain. Germline V lookup: CDR1 MNHNS, CDR2 SASEGT. With 4 bases removed from V and 3 bases from J, the gap between germline ends came to 15 bases. The CDR3 contains 15 residues. The CDR3 DNA sequence: TGTGCCAGCAGTGGGGAAGGGATTGGGGACTATGGCTACACCTTC. This encodes CASSGEGIGDYGYTF.

J is TRBJ2-1 and V is TRBV28; 12 bases are a match to TRBD2. Germline V gene sequence: CDR1 MDHEN, CDR2 SYDVKM. The CDR3 contains 16 residues. Trimming took 2 bases from V and 9 from J; bases not matched to a gene: 8. CDR3 protein: CASSLPSGRGLGEQFF. The CDR3 DNA is TGTGCCAGCAGTTTACCTAGCGGGAGGGGTCTGGGTGAGCAGTTCTTC.

The V call is TRBV14, the J call TRBJ2-2, with D perhaps TRBD2 (6 bases). Germline CDR1 is SGHDN and CDR2 is FVKESK. CDR3 size: 15 residues. The germline V and J ends were trimmed by 4 bases and 4 bases, with 13 bases remaining between them. Written as DNA, the CDR3 is TGTGCCAGCAGCCGGGTCTCGGGAGCCACCGGGGAGCTGTTTTTT. This sequence encodes CASSRVSGATGELFF.

This clone was recorded a few times. The gene calls are TRBV4-2 and TRBJ1-4; TRBD1 agrees at 7 bases. CDR3 length: 14 amino acids. After removal of 4 bases from V and 5 bases from J, the junction contained 4 bases not matched to a gene. Germline lookup yields CDR1 LGHNA and CDR2 YNFKEQ. This CDR3 is CASSPGTVNEKLFF. Written as DNA, the CDR3 is TGTGCCAGCAGCCCGGGGACAGTGAATGAAAAACTGTTTTTT.

Regarding this clone: A read error may produce the germline difference seen at one junction end. This sequence joins TRBV7-7 and TRBJ2-1; 10 nucleotides match TRBD1. The germline V gene has CDR1 SSHAT and CDR2 FNYEAQ (reference sequence). The CDR3 is 15 residues long. CDR3 amino acids: CASSQTGTGANEQFF. The CDR3 nucleotides are TGTGCTAGCAGCCAGACCGGGACAGGGGCCAATGAGCAGTTCTTC.

The CDR3 sequence is CASSLARWRGRYNEQFF. The CDR3 nucleotides read TGTGCCAGCAGCTTAGCGCGTTGGAGGGGGCGTTACAATGAGCAGTTCTTC. The chain uses TRBV7-8 and TRBJ2-1; D might be TRBD1 (7 bases). V was clipped by 0 bases and J by 4 bases, with 16 bases between them. The length of the CDR3 is 17 residues. CDR1 and CDR2 from the germline V gene are SGHVS and FQNEAQ.

This clone was observed a handful of times. The CDR3 here is CASSPPTGGFNYGYTF. The CDR3 DNA follows: TGTGCCAGCAGTCCACCGACAGGGGGCTTCAACTATGGCTACACCTTC. This sequence joins TRBV28 and TRBJ1-2, with 10 positions matching TRBD1. V gave up 5 bases and J gave up 2 bases; unmatched junction bases: 8. Germline CDR1 reads MDHEN; CDR2 reads SYDVKM. The CDR3 extends over 16 amino acids.

This rearrangement joins TRBV9 to TRBJ2-1, with D unresolved. Germline CDR1 SGDLS, CDR2 YYNGEE. This CDR3 spans 13 amino acids. Trimming left V 1 base short and J 4 bases short, with 6 bases between. The CDR3 reads CASSVTLYNEQFF. CDR3 DNA: TGTGCCAGCAGCGTAACTCTGTACAATGAGCAGTTCTTC.

This clone was seen a single time. This rearrangement joins TRBV19 to TRBJ2-1, with 11 bases identical to TRBD2. The trim removed 3 bases at V and 7 bases at J, leaving 5 bases unmatched. CDR3 size: 15 residues. Looked up from germline, CDR1 is LNHDA and CDR2 is SQIVND (reference sequence). CDR3 in amino acids: CASSILAGGPNEQFF. The CDR3 bases are TGTGCCAGTAGTATCCTAGCGGGGGGACCTAATGAGCAGTTCTTC.

This chain uses TRBV29-1 with TRBJ2-7, with a weak D call TRBD2 (5 bases). V was trimmed by 5 bases and J by 3 bases, leaving 20 bases between them. The CDR3 runs to 15 residues. CDR1 and CDR2 from the germline V gene are SQVTM and ANQGSEA. This CDR3 is CSVYLLELVGYEQYF. Here the CDR3 DNA reads TGCAGCGTTTACCTTCTAGAACTAGTGGGCTACGAGCAGTACTTC.

This clone appeared a few times. The rearrangement links TRBV6-7 to TRBJ1-5; possibly TRBD1 for D (6 bases). TRBV6-7 falls under the ORF class, with uncertain function. The V and J ends lost 2 bases and 7 bases respectively, with 15 bases between them. CDR3 size: 15 residues. The CDR3 DNA is TGTGCCAGCAGTTACCCGACAGGCGACGGGCAGCCCCAGCATTTT. This sequence encodes CASSYPTGDGQPQHF.

The chain joins TRBV6-1 to TRBJ1-2; unclear D gene. The germline V and J ends were trimmed by 2 bases and 6 bases, with 13 bases remaining between them. CDR3 length equals 14 residues. Germline CDR1 and CDR2: MNHNS and SASEGT. For the CDR3, the DNA is TGTGCCAGCAGTGAAATGGGAGGGAGGGATGGCTACACCTTC. Its protein product is CASSEMGGRDGYTF.

By sample share, this clone is medium-sized (0.01 to 0.1%). The chain uses TRBV27 and TRBJ2-3; 7 positions agree with TRBD1. This CDR3 is 14 amino acids long. In germline, CDR1 is MNHEY, CDR2 SMNVEV (reference sequence). The junction had 6 bases not matched to a gene; V was cut back by 9 bases and J by 0 bases. The CDR3 spells CASRDRSSTDTQYF. The CDR3 DNA reads as TGTGCCAGTAGGGACAGAAGTAGCACAGATACGCAGTATTTT.

CDR3 sequence reads: CASSAGTSGGNTQYF. CDR3 bases: TGTGCCAGCAGCGCCGGGACTAGCGGGGGGAATACGCAGTATTTT. V usage is TRBV9 and J usage is TRBJ2-3; 15 nucleotides align to TRBD2. CDR3 length: 15 residues. V was clipped by 3 bases and J by 7 bases; unmatched bases: 3. Germline V gives CDR1 SGDLS, CDR2 YYNGEE.

The chain combines TRBV9 with TRBJ1-4; no reliable D call. Trimming stripped 0 bases from V and 5 bases from J, with 11 bases between. CDR3 length: 15 residues. The germline V gene encodes CDR1 SGDLS and CDR2 YYNGEE. The CDR3 DNA follows: TGTGCCAGCAGCGTAGCGCCAGGACGAAATGAAAAACTGTTTTTT. It is translated as CASSVAPGRNEKLFF.

In this sample, this clone turned up a few times. J is TRBJ1-2 and V is TRBV4-1, with 10 bases aligning to TRBD1. Germline V gene lookup returns CDR1 MGHRA and CDR2 YSYEKL. There are 16 residues in the CDR3. The J segment lost 8 bases and the V segment lost 4 bases, leaving 13 bases of the junction unmatched. The CDR3 loop is CASSRTTDRGLRGYTF. CDR3 nucleotides: TGCGCCAGCAGCCGGACCACCGACAGGGGGCTAAGAGGCTACACCTTC.

The CDR3 sequence: CASSSPPGQGAHEQFF. CDR3 sequence (DNA): TGTGCCAGCAGTTCACCCCCGGGACAGGGGGCCCATGAGCAGTTCTTC. The chain carries TRBV27 and TRBJ2-1; 12 bases align to TRBD1. V lost 4 bases to trimming and J lost 8 bases; unmatched junction nucleotides: 9. The CDR3 is 16 amino acids. CDR1 MNHEY and CDR2 SMNVEV come from the germline V gene (reference sequence).

The V call is TRBV7-9, the J call TRBJ2-7, with D hard to call. The CDR3 consists of 13 residues. V lost 5 bases, J lost 4 bases, and 12 bases lay in between. Germline CDR1 reads SEHNR; CDR2 reads FQNEAQ (reference sequence). The CDR3 sequence is CASSRADKYEQYF. The CDR3 nucleotides are TGTGCCAGCAGCCGCGCCGATAAATACGAGCAGTACTTC.

A few counts support this clone. V is TRBV19 and J is TRBJ2-1; D uncertain. CDR1 is LNHDA, CDR2 SQIVND, per germline (reference sequence). V was shortened by 3 bases and J by 6 bases, with 3 bases between the two germline ends. This CDR3 has 11 amino acids. Here the CDR3 DNA reads TGTGCCAGTAGTATCAGCAATGAGCAGTTCTTC. Its translation: CASSISNEQFF.

The rearrangement links TRBV4-2 to TRBJ2-5; 8 nucleotides line up with TRBD2. With 5 bases clipped from V and 5 bases from J, the junction kept 10 bases outside the gene matches. The germline V gene has CDR1 LGHNA and CDR2 YNFKEQ. The length of the CDR3 is 15 residues. The CDR3 DNA follows: TGTGCCAGCAGCTTGGGACTAGGGGGATCCGAGACCCAGTACTTC. Translation: CASSLGLGGSETQYF.

This chain links TRBV28 with TRBJ2-7; D uncertain. CDR3 length: 16 amino acids. Germline-derived CDR1 and CDR2 are MDHEN and SYDVKM. Trimming removed 2 bases at V and 2 bases at J, with 16 bases between. The CDR3 DNA reads TGTGCCAGCAGTTTAACCTGGACCATTGGAACCTACGAGCAGTACTTC. Residues: CASSLTWTIGTYEQYF. The whole variable domain, remainder taken from reference TRBV28 and TRBJ2-7, is DVKVTQSSRYLVKRTGEKVFLECVQDMDHENMFWYRQDPGLGLRLIYFSYDVKMKEKGDIPEGYSVSREKKERFSLILESASTNQTSMYLCASSLTWTIGTYEQYFGPGTRLTVT.

J is TRBJ2-1 and V is TRBV11-2, with 10 bases fitting TRBD2. Germline V CDR1 and CDR2: SGHAT, FQNNGV. V trimming: 1 base; J trimming: 8 bases; junction bases outside the gene matches: 8. The CDR3 consists of 16 residues. The CDR3 DNA sequence: TGTGCCAGCAGCTTAGGGGGAGCTAGCGGGAGCTATGAGCAGTTCTTC. Translating gives CASSLGGASGSYEQFF.

The CDR3 loop is CASSQADLIAYGPQHF. CDR3 DNA sequence: TGCGCCAGCAGCCAAGCTGACTTGATCGCCTATGGGCCCCAGCATTTT. The chain combines TRBV4-1 with TRBJ1-5; D is unclear. CDR3 length: 16 amino acids. Per the germline V gene, CDR1 is MGHRA and CDR2 is YSYEKL. Trimming removed 1 base from V and 9 bases from J, with 19 bases in between.